This T cell receptor beta chain stems from a study of CD8 T cells in ankylosing spondylitis listed by TCRdb under 2017. At the level of the whole study: The study set out to find disease-linked TCR variants by profiling T cell receptor beta repertoires in ankylosing spondylitis patients and healthy donors. The full study cohort was made up of about 25 ankylosing spondylitis patients and some 100 healthy donors. Peripheral blood was sampled, and synovial fluid was also collected from ankylosing spondylitis patients.

Of note for this clonotype: Its antigen specificity is not known. No per-base quality is available; no much larger clone lies one base away.

On the study overall, not on this receptor specifically: The disease-linked clones had a CD8+ phenotype and were found at relatively low frequencies in peripheral blood. The disease-linked clones were reported as significantly enriched in matched synovial fluid samples from ankylosing spondylitis patients. Some motif variants were previously reported in synovial fluid and blood of reactive arthritis patients, suggesting common disease-initiation mechanisms. A TCR beta motif of several highly homologous amino acid variants appeared characteristic of blood from ankylosing spondylitis patients.

As encoded in the germline V gene, CDR1 is SGHVS while CDR2 is FNYEAQ. The CDR3 spans 16 residues, from the cysteine through the phenylalanine. Of the read, only the CDR3 DNA is kept; its 48 bases are in frame from base 1. Trimming at the junction amounts to 4 bases on V and 0 bases on J, and the germline ends lie 12 bases apart. The sequencer listed for this sample is Illumina HiSeq 2500. Quantitative 5'-RACE with molecular barcodes was used to prepare TCR beta libraries. The source study handled its data this way. A new computational method, built on a probabilistic model of VDJ rearrangement, was used to identify disease-linked TCR variants. Using fastp trimming at Q25 and MiXCR clonotype assembly, TCRdb reanalyzed the public sequencing data and kept in-frame beta chains. Each entry is one CDR3 protein sequence, shown with its most common DNA and genes. TCRdb, not the authors, supplied the V and J calls. The sample has about 840,000 distinct CDR3 sequences on record, 10% to 15% of them singletons. 0.51% of the sample goes to the ten largest clones.

The clonotype was recovered from a male donor with ankylosing spondylitis. Sequences were obtained from blood, either unsorted or a sorted T cell fraction (not recorded which). The rearrangement joined TRBV7-6 to TRBJ1-4; the best D guess is TRBD1, with 6 bases matching. The sequenced DNA is TGTGCCAGCAGCTCAGGACAGCCTGCAACTAATGAAAAACTGTTTTTT. The encoded protein is CASSSGQPATNEKLFF. With all but the CDR3 taken from the reference TRBV7-6 and TRBJ1-4 genes, the full variable domain is: GAGVSQSPRYKVTKRGQDVALRCDPISGHVSLYWYRQALGQGPEFLTYFNYEAQQDKSGLPNDRFSAERPEGSISTLTIQRTEQRDSAMYRCASSSGQPATNEKLFFGSGTQLSVL.